A selection of T cell receptor beta chains follows, all from one sample in a study of PD-1 blockade in classical Hodgkin lymphoma. Sequencing used immunoSEQ multiplex PCR; TCRdb keeps in-frame clones, though not all of them. In the table there are about 90,000 clones, approximately 90% of which are singletons. Sample: peripheral blood mononuclear cells (PBMCs), taken before the fourth cycle of nivolumab. The receptor set was obtained from a human donor with classical Hodgkin lymphoma. The CDR3 runs from the conserved cysteine through the conserved F or W.

V	J	CDR3
TRBV28	TRBJ2-7	CASSFRVHPYEQYF
TRBV18	TRBJ1-5	CASSHSYRDRGLDSNQPQHF
TRBV27	TRBJ2-7	CASSFSRGIYEQYF
TRBV7-9	TRBJ2-3	CASLKLMASQYF
TRBV6-5	TRBJ2-1	CASSLSDGGYNEQFF
TRBV18	TRBJ1-5	CASSRQGAHQPQHF
TRBV7-9	TRBJ2-7	CASSLGYGSGAYEQYF
TRBV5-6	TRBJ2-7	CASSLGQSYEQYF
TRBV7-9	TRBJ2-1	CASSLAILAGGINEQFF
TRBV30	TRBJ1-5	CAWSERTGMSNQPQHF
TRBV5-1	TRBJ2-5	CASSLAIGGETQYF
TRBV27	TRBJ1-2	CASSLGRTGKNYGYTF
TRBV6-6	TRBJ1-1	CASQMGHEDTEAFF
TRBV28	TRBJ2-7	CASSLSLAGGYEQYF
TRBV4-2	TRBJ2-3	CASSYPPVSGGATLADTQYF
TRBV30	TRBJ1-5	CAWSSGVHESQHF
TRBV9	TRBJ1-1	CASSVDGGRAFF
TRBV4-3	TRBJ2-7	CASSQETYGQGLYEQYF
TRBV27	TRBJ2-1	CASSLDSSYNEQFF
TRBV15	TRBJ2-2	CATSRDRRRTGELFF
TRBV9	TRBJ2-2	CASSVGPTGTGELFF
TRBV30	TRBJ1-1	CAWSTNTEAFF
TRBV7-9	TRBJ1-2	CASSFTGGYTF
TRBV10-2	TRBJ2-7	CASRDRGAYEQYF
TRBV13	TRBJ1-2	CASSQDRDSDFGYGYTF
TRBV7-4	TRBJ1-1	CASSLSLGTEAFF
TRBV11-3	TRBJ2-1	CASSLDRWGWQFF
TRBV9	TRBJ1-6	CASSVQGSSYNSPLHF
TRBV6-5	TRBJ2-1	CASSFGSGVHEQFF
TRBV27	TRBJ2-1	CASSSIQGFAYNEQFF
TRBV15	TRBJ2-1	CATSREGYEQFF
TRBV11-2	TRBJ1-1	CASSSVPENTEAFF
TRBV7-2	TRBJ2-1	CASSLFSHGSYFYNEQFF
TRBV10-3	TRBJ2-1	CAISESVATSIF
TRBV5-1	TRBJ2-5	CASSLSGVETQYF
TRBV7-2	TRBJ1-2	CASSRLPEGQGNGYTF
TRBV28	TRBJ2-2	CASSRDRGYTGELFF
TRBV6-5	TRBJ1-1	CASSYEQSGIEAFF
TRBV28	TRBJ2-7	CASVRPKGRYEQYF
TRBV11-1	TRBJ1-4	CASSSGTRSNEKLFF
TRBV19	TRBJ2-1	CASSIQRGAYNEQFF
TRBV28	TRBJ2-1	CASSFGFATRNEQFF
TRBV11-3	TRBJ2-3	CASSARSGDTDTQYF
TRBV11-2	TRBJ2-5	CASSRIETQYF